These 18 T cell receptor beta chains originate from one sample sequenced in a study of blood T cell repertoires in COVID-19. TCRdb's table, derived via immunoSEQ multiplex PCR, lists solely in-frame clones and lacks some. The sample has about 76,000 clones; around 74% are singletons. Material for sequencing was peripheral blood. The source of these receptors is a man between 65 and 79 years old with acute or convalescent COVID-19.

This clone was detected only once. V and J are TRBV27 and TRBJ2-5; TRBD1 matches at 11 bases. Unmatched junction bases numbered 10, after V lost 5 bases and J lost 5 bases. Germline V CDR1 and CDR2: MNHEY, SMNVEV (reference sequence). The CDR3 has 16 amino acids. In DNA form, the CDR3 reads TGTGCCAGCAGTCCGACCGGACAGGGGGCAGGGGAGACCCAGTACTTC. As protein: CASSPTGQGAGETQYF.

The V call is TRBV15, the J call TRBJ2-2; D possibly corresponds to TRBD1 (6 bases). The CDR3 has 17 residues. V lost 3 bases, J lost 0 bases, and 14 bases lay in between. Per germline, CDR1 LNHNV and CDR2 YYDKDF (reference sequence). The CDR3 DNA reads as TGTGCCACCAGCAGCGGATACAACAGGGCGAACACCGGGGAGCTGTTTTTT. Encoded protein: CATSSGYNRANTGELFF.

The chain couples TRBV19 to TRBJ2-3; TRBD2 agrees at 9 bases. The CDR3 length is 16 residues. From germline, CDR1 is LNHDA and CDR2 SQIVND (reference sequence). Losses at the gene ends were 3 bases for V and 5 bases for J; bases not matched to a gene: 9. In nucleotides, the CDR3 is TGTGCCAGTAGTATGGGAGAAGCGGGAGGATTAGATACGCAGTATTTT. Protein sequence: CASSMGEAGGLDTQYF.

The gene calls are TRBV7-9 and TRBJ1-2; the D is unclear. Trimming removed 1 base from V and 1 base from J, with 10 bases in between. CDR3 length: 15 amino acids. The germline CDR1 and CDR2 sequences are SEHNR and FQNEAQ (reference sequence). The CDR3 DNA is TGTGCCAGCAGCTTAGATCGGGGATTTAACTATGGCTACACCTTC. The encoded protein is CASSLDRGFNYGYTF.

This clone was seen more than once but under ten times. DNA of the CDR3: TGTGCCAGCAGTCCAACCGGGACAGGGGGCACTGAAGCTTTCTTT. Translating it yields CASSPTGTGGTEAFF. This chain uses TRBV28 with TRBJ1-1; TRBD1 aligns across 11 bases. CDR1 is MDHEN, CDR2 SYDVKM, per germline. Trimming removed 5 bases from V and 4 bases from J; junction bases left unmatched: 6. There are 15 residues in the CDR3.

The chain has TRBV10-3 and TRBJ2-7; 8 positions agree with TRBD1. This CDR3 has 15 residues. Germline-derived CDR1 and CDR2 are ENHRY and SYGVKD. V was pared by 6 bases and J by 6 bases, with 13 bases of the junction left unmatched. CDR3 loop: CAISGTGRKGVEQYF. For the CDR3, the DNA is TGTGCCATCAGCGGGACAGGTCGCAAAGGAGTCGAGCAGTACTTC.

This chain joins TRBV3-1 (or the pseudogene TRBV3-2) and TRBJ2-7; D is ambiguous. The CDR3 runs 13 residues. V lost 8 bases and J 1 base, leaving 12 bases between the germline ends. Germline CDR1 and CDR2: LGHDT and YNNKEL (reference sequence). CDR3 protein: CASLKIGSYEQYF. Written as DNA, the CDR3 is TGTGCCAGCCTAAAGATCGGTTCCTACGAGCAGTACTTC.

J is TRBJ1-3 and V is TRBV27; the match to TRBD1 covers 10 bases. Germline V gene sequence: CDR1 MNHEY, CDR2 SMNVEV (reference sequence). With V trimmed by 7 bases and J by 7 bases, 10 bases remained unmatched. This CDR3 spans 15 amino acids. This chain's CDR3 is CASTYPDRGINTIYF. CDR3 nucleotides: TGTGCCAGCACCTACCCGGACAGGGGGATCAACACCATATATTTT.

The rearrangement links TRBV27 to TRBJ2-7; possibly TRBD2 for D (5 bases). CDR1 and CDR2 (germline): MNHEY, SMNVEV (reference sequence). Trimming removed 4 bases at V and 2 bases at J, with 12 bases between. The CDR3 is 14 residues long. The CDR3 is CASSSRDGPYEQYF. The CDR3 DNA reads TGTGCCAGCAGTTCCCGGGATGGGCCCTACGAGCAGTACTTC.

This chain links TRBV14 with TRBJ2-1; 7 bases map to TRBD2. Germline V gene data show CDR1 as SGHDN and CDR2 as FVKESK. The CDR3 extends over 16 amino acids. Unmatched junction bases numbered 5, after V lost 3 bases and J lost 0 bases. DNA of the CDR3: TGTGCCAGCAGCCACCCGGGCGGGAGCTCCTACAATGAGCAGTTCTTC. This translates into CASSHPGGSSYNEQFF.

Here the CDR3 reads CASSLDRVGNTIYF. In DNA form, the CDR3 reads TGTGCCAGCAGTTTAGACAGGGTTGGAAACACCATATATTTT. The chain couples TRBV28 to TRBJ1-3; 7 nucleotides match TRBD1. Germline CDR1 is MDHEN and CDR2 is SYDVKM. V lost 2 bases, J lost 3 bases, and 1 base stayed unmatched. CDR3 size: 14 residues.

The chain combines TRBV7-9 with TRBJ1-2; D is undetermined. This CDR3 is 13 amino acids long. Germline V gene data show CDR1 as SEHNR and CDR2 as FQNEAQ (reference sequence). Deletions cut 5 bases from V and 2 bases from J, with 9 bases between. The chain's CDR3 is CASSRAGNYGYTF. The DNA of the CDR3 is TGTGCCAGCAGCCGGGCGGGGAACTATGGCTACACCTTC. Full variable domain (missing parts from reference TRBV7-9 and TRBJ1-2): DTGVSQNPRHKITKRGQNVTFRCDPISEHNRLYWYRQTLGQGPEFLTYFQNEAQLEKSRLLSDRFSAERPKGSFSTLEIQRTEQGDSAMYLCASSRAGNYGYTFGSGTRLTVV.

The chain is built from TRBV11-1 and TRBJ2-1, with 7 bases identical to TRBD2. Looked up from germline, CDR1 is SGHAT and CDR2 is FQDESV (reference sequence). The V and J ends lost 5 bases and 0 bases, in that order; junction bases with no gene match: 4. This CDR3 is 15 amino acids long. CDR3 bases: TGTGCCAGCAGCCGGGGGGAGGGCTCCTACAATGAGCAGTTCTTC. It is translated as CASSRGEGSYNEQFF.

The CDR3 loop is CASSLQGRSYNSPLHF. The DNA of the CDR3 is TGTGCCAGCAGTTTACAGGGGCGGTCCTATAATTCACCCCTCCACTTT. The chain couples TRBV2 to TRBJ1-6, with 7 nucleotides matching TRBD1. CDR3 size: 16 residues. Germline CDR1 SNHLY, CDR2 FYNNEI. V was pared by 5 bases and J by 1 base, with 5 bases of the junction left unmatched. Supplemented by reference TRBV2 and TRBJ1-6, the full variable domain reads EPEVTQTPSHQVTQMGQEVILRCVPISNHLYFYWYRQILGQKVEFLVSFYNNEISEKSEIFDDQFSVERPDGSNFTLKIRSTKLEDSAMYFCASSLQGRSYNSPLHFGNGTRLTVT.

This chain joins TRBV4-3 and TRBJ1-5, with unresolved D. Trimming cost V 1 base and J 3 bases, with 10 bases left between them. Germline V gene sequence: CDR1 LGHNA, CDR2 YSLEER. The CDR3 contains 15 residues. CDR3 DNA: TGCGCCAGCAGCCAAGGTGTCCGGGTCAATCAGCCCCAGCATTTT. Protein sequence: CASSQGVRVNQPQHF.

This sequence joins TRBV7-3 and TRBJ2-1, with TRBD2 identical over 11 bases. With V trimmed by 2 bases and J by 5 bases, 2 bases remained unmatched. Germline assignment: CDR1 SGHTA and CDR2 FQGTGA. The CDR3 sequence is 15 residues long. This CDR3 reads CASSLLAGGHNEQFF. The CDR3 DNA reads as TGTGCCAGCAGCTTACTAGCGGGAGGCCACAATGAGCAGTTCTTC.

The chain recombines TRBV6-2 or TRBV6-3 with TRBJ2-7; 9 bases are shared with TRBD1. V shed 5 bases and J 2 bases; nucleotides not matched to a gene: 4. In germline, CDR1 is MNHEY, CDR2 SVGEGT. There are 14 residues in the CDR3. This CDR3 is CASSLGQGTYEQYF. CDR3 DNA sequence: TGTGCCAGCAGTCTGGGACAGGGCACCTACGAGCAGTACTTC.

This chain links TRBV18 with TRBJ2-5; 14 bases agree with TRBD2. The CDR3 runs 16 residues. Unmatched junction bases numbered 8, after V lost 5 bases and J lost 6 bases. Germline lookup yields CDR1 KGHSH and CDR2 LQKENI. The CDR3 reads CASSAGTSGSGKTQYF. Written as DNA, the CDR3 is TGTGCCAGCTCAGCCGGGACTAGCGGGAGTGGAAAGACCCAGTACTTC.